These 19 T cell receptor beta chains share one sample of origin, sequenced in a study of cytotoxic CD8 clonotypes in ibrutinib-treated CLL. Sequenced by immunoSEQ multiplex PCR; TCRdb stores in-frame clones only, minus some. The sample records around 150,000 clones, roughly 88% being singletons. The material was PBMCs, obtained at disease progression, from a patient treated with ibrutinib. These receptors originate from a human donor with chronic lymphocytic leukemia.

This sequence joins TRBV11-1 and TRBJ2-7; 8 positions match TRBD1. V was pared by 6 bases and J by 2 bases, with 9 bases of the junction left unmatched. Germline-derived CDR1 and CDR2 are SGHAT and FQDESV (reference sequence). The length of the CDR3 is 15 residues. In DNA form, the CDR3 reads TGTGCCAGCAGAAAAACAGGACAGGGCCCCTACGAGCAGTACTTC. This codes for CASRKTGQGPYEQYF.

The chain links TRBV11-2 to TRBJ1-1; D might be TRBD1 (5 bases). Per the germline V gene, CDR1 is SGHAT and CDR2 is FQNNGV. The CDR3 has 14 residues. Between the trimmed V and J ends, which lost 3 bases and 1 base, there was a span of 9 bases. The CDR3 loop is CASSFGHPNTEAFF. CDR3 coding DNA: TGTGCCAGCAGCTTCGGACACCCGAACACTGAAGCTTTCTTT.

This clone was counted a single time. V and J are TRBV5-4 and TRBJ1-3; tentatively, D is TRBD1 (5 bases). Trimming shortened V by 0 bases and J by 4 bases, and 11 bases separated the two germline ends. CDR1 is SGHNT and CDR2 is YYREEE in the germline V gene (reference sequence). The CDR3 has 15 residues. The chain's CDR3 is CASSLGGVRGNTIYF. In DNA form, the CDR3 reads TGTGCCAGCAGCTTGGGAGGGGTGAGGGGAAACACCATATATTTT.

The chain couples TRBV2 to TRBJ1-5, with D possibly TRBD1 on 6 matching bases. The CDR3 spans 13 residues. Germline CDR1 is SNHLY and CDR2 is FYNNEI. With 6 bases removed from V and 9 bases from J, the gap between germline ends came to 15 bases. The CDR3 DNA reads as TGTGCCAGCAGGGGGGGGGCCCTCGGGCCCCAGCATTTT. It is translated as CASRGGALGPQHF.

The J gene is TRBJ2-7, the V gene TRBV30, with D possibly being TRBD1 or TRBD2 (7 bases each). Germline V gene sequence: CDR1 GTSNPN, CDR2 SVGIG (reference sequence). The CDR3 runs to 14 residues. V was shortened by 8 bases and J by 0 bases, with 17 bases between the two germline ends. CDR3 sequence: CAGRGDSHSYEQYF. CDR3 sequence (DNA): TGTGCCGGACGGGGGGACAGCCACTCCTACGAGCAGTACTTC.

The chain recombines TRBV5-1 with TRBJ2-7, with 9 bases identical to TRBD1. The CDR3 totals 16 residues. Germline assignment: CDR1 SGHRS and CDR2 YFSETQ. Trimming cost V 5 bases and J 1 base; bases outside gene matches: 10. The CDR3 DNA sequence: TGCGCCAGCAGGCAAAATCCGGGACAGGGATCCTACGAGCAGTACTTC. This gives the protein CASRQNPGQGSYEQYF.

The chain combines TRBV5-8 with TRBJ1-5; TRBD1 is a possible D gene (6 bases). Trimming stripped 4 bases from V and 5 bases from J, with 16 bases between. CDR1 and CDR2 from the germline V gene are SGHTS and YDEGEE. CDR3 size: 15 residues. Here the CDR3 DNA reads TGTGCCAGCAGCATCGGACAGTCCTTGTATCAGCCCCAGCATTTT. It yields the protein CASSIGQSLYQPQHF.

The rearrangement uses TRBV5-1 and TRBJ1-5; possible D gene TRBD1, 5 bases. CDR1 and CDR2 (germline): SGHRS, YFSETQ. V was cut by 1 base and J by 7 bases, with 12 bases left in between. This CDR3 is 14 amino acids long. For the CDR3, the DNA is TGCGCCAGCAGCTTGCCAGGGTTGGGGCAGCCCCAGCATTTT. It translates to CASSLPGLGQPQHF.

This sequence joins TRBV6-4 and TRBJ1-2; D is unclear. This CDR3 is built from 16 residues. Trimming stripped 0 bases from V and 1 base from J, with 12 bases between. Germline CDR1 MRHNA, CDR2 SNTAGT. CDR3 bases: TGTGCCAGCAGTGACTCTTTTGGCAGAAGTAACTATGGCTACACCTTC. Translated: CASSDSFGRSNYGYTF.

The chain carries TRBV5-4 and TRBJ2-3; 11 nucleotides align to TRBD2. The germline gives CDR1 SGHNT, CDR2 YYREEE (reference sequence). The CDR3 length is 18 residues. J was trimmed by 2 bases and V by 0 bases; bases with no gene match: 8. The CDR3 loop reads CASSLGLAGGLHTDTQYF. Here the CDR3 DNA reads TGTGCCAGCAGCTTGGGCCTAGCGGGAGGACTTCACACAGATACGCAGTATTTT.

The CDR3 nucleotides read TGTGCCAGCAACCCGTGGGGGGGTGAGCAGTACTTC. It translates to CASNPWGGEQYF. The chain links TRBV7-2 to TRBJ2-7, with 7 bases that match TRBD2. The CDR3 runs to 12 residues. V lost 7 bases to trimming and J lost 7 bases; unmatched junction nucleotides: 7. Germline V lookup: CDR1 SGHTA, CDR2 FQGNSA.

The chain is built from TRBV7-9 and TRBJ2-7, with 12 bases lining up with TRBD1. V lost 2 bases and J lost 6; bases outside the gene matches: 5. Germline assignment: CDR1 SEHNR and CDR2 FQNEAQ (reference sequence). The CDR3 spans 15 residues. The CDR3 DNA reads TGTGCCAGCAGCTTAAAGGGGACAGGGGGCCTCGAGCAGTACTTC. Its translation: CASSLKGTGGLEQYF.

On this clone: Other DNA sequences from this sample encode an identical CDR3 as well. The genes are TRBV5-4 and TRBJ2-5; 8 bases fit TRBD1. Germline-derived CDR1 and CDR2 are SGHNT and YYREEE (reference sequence). The CDR3 extends over 13 amino acids. Losses at the gene ends were 4 bases for V and 5 bases for J; bases not matched to a gene: 4. CDR3 in DNA: TGTGCCAGCAGCCAGGGGGCAGGGGAGACCCAGTACTTC. Protein sequence: CASSQGAGETQYF.

CDR3 in amino acids: CSVGGRTSSYNEQFF. The DNA for the CDR3 is TGCAGCGTTGGTGGGCGAACAAGCTCCTACAATGAGCAGTTCTTC. The chain recombines TRBV29-1 with TRBJ2-1; D ambiguous. This CDR3 region has 15 residues. V lost 4 bases to trimming and J lost 0 bases, with 13 bases between them. Looked up from germline, CDR1 is SQVTM and CDR2 is ANQGSEA.

The genes are TRBV19 and TRBJ2-4; D is unresolved. Trimming left V 5 bases short and J 5 bases short, with 13 bases between. The CDR3 contains 14 residues. Germline lookup yields CDR1 LNHDA and CDR2 SQIVND (reference sequence). The DNA for the CDR3 is TGTGCCAGTAGTCGGTGGATTGGCGAAAACATTCAGTACTTC. This translates into CASSRWIGENIQYF.

The rearrangement uses TRBV5-1 and TRBJ2-7; TRBD1 matches at 8 bases. The germline CDR1 and CDR2 sequences are SGHRS and YFSETQ. This CDR3 spans 14 amino acids. J gave up 3 bases and V 8 bases, and 10 bases lay outside the gene matches. The CDR3 protein is CARRKRTGIYEQYF. DNA of the CDR3: TGCGCCAGAAGAAAGAGGACAGGGATCTACGAGCAGTACTTC.

V gene TRBV6-5 combines with J gene TRBJ1-1; no firm D call. The CDR3 is made up of 14 amino acids. The V end was cut by 2 bases, the J end by 1 base, with 8 bases between. Germline CDR1 reads MNHEY; CDR2 reads SVGAGI. The DNA of the CDR3 is TGTGCCAGCAGTTACGTGCGTACGAACACTGAAGCTTTCTTT. This codes for CASSYVRTNTEAFF.

This clone occurred once. This chain links TRBV7-3 with TRBJ2-1; 10 bases map to TRBD2. The CDR3 totals 16 residues. Germline CDR1 is SGHTA and CDR2 is FQGTGA. V lost 5 bases, J lost 7 bases, and 11 bases stayed unmatched. CDR3 DNA sequence: TGTGCCAGCAGCGCAGGACTAGCGGCAATTCAAAATGAGCAGTTCTTC. Translated: CASSAGLAAIQNEQFF. Using reference TRBV7-3 and TRBJ2-1 for the parts outside the CDR3, the full variable domain is GAGVSQTPSNKVTEKGKYVELRCDPISGHTALYWYRQSLGQGPEFLIYFQGTGAADDSGLPNDRFFAVRPEGSVSTLKIQRTERGDSAVYLCASSAGLAAIQNEQFFGPGTRLTVL.

The CDR3 DNA reads as TGCAGCGTAGGAGGGACAGGCCAATATTTCCACGAGCAGTACTTC. Translated, it gives CSVGGTGQYFHEQYF. The chain uses TRBV29-1 and TRBJ2-7, with TRBD1 matching 8 bases. Germline CDR1 reads SQVTM; CDR2 reads ANQGSEA. This CDR3 is built from 15 residues. V gave up 6 bases and J gave up 5 bases; unmatched junction bases: 15.